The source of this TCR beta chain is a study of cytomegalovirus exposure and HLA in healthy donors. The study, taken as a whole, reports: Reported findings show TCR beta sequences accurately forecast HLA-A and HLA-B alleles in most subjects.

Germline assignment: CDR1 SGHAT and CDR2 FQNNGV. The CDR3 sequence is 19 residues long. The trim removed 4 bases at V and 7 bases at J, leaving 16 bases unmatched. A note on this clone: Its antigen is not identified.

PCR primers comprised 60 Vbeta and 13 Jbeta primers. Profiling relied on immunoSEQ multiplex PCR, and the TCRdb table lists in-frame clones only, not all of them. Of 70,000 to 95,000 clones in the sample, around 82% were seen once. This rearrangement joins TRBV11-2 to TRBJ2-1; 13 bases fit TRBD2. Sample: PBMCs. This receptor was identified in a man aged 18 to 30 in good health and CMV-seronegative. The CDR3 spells CASSSPHFTSGGALNEQFF. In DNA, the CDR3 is TGTGCCAGCAGCTCGCCGCACTTTACTAGCGGGGGGGCCTTAAATGAGCAGTTCTTC.